These 2 T cell receptor beta chains originate from one sample sequenced in a study of cytomegalovirus exposure and HLA in healthy donors. Primers included in the PCR were 60 Vbeta and 13 Jbeta primers. The protocol was immunoSEQ multiplex PCR, while the TCRdb copy is restricted to in-frame clones and leaves out a portion. There are under 250,000 clones in the sample; around 80% occur only once, and about 0.47% lies in the top ten. Sequencing was performed on PBMCs. The receptors come from a boy aged 5 to 17 in good health and CMV-seronegative.

The chain couples TRBV6-5 to TRBJ1-1; D is undetermined. The CDR3 extends over 15 amino acids. The germline gives CDR1 MNHEY, CDR2 SVGAGI. Trimming took off 0 bases at V and 7 bases at J, with 15 bases between the two ends. The CDR3 bases are TGTGCCAGCAGTTACTCGGAGTTTCAGCGCCGTGAAGCTTTCTTT. This translates into CASSYSEFQRREAFF.

V is TRBV7-8 and J is TRBJ1-2, with no clear D. Germline loops: CDR1 SGHVS, CDR2 FQNEAQ. V lost 5 bases and J lost 2, with 15 bases in between. The CDR3 runs to 15 residues. The CDR3 spells CASSPKPELNYGYTF. CDR3 nucleotide sequence: TGTGCCAGCAGCCCTAAACCTGAGTTAAACTATGGCTACACCTTC. Supplemented by reference TRBV7-8 and TRBJ1-2, the full variable domain reads GAGVSQSPRYKVAKRGQDVALRCDPISGHVSLFWYQQALGQGPEFLTYFQNEAQLDKSGLPSDRFFAERPEGSVSTLKIQRTQQEDSAVYLCASSPKPELNYGYTFGSGTRLTVV.